This T cell receptor beta chain was identified during a study of blood T cell repertoires in COVID-19. Study-wide background: Collection of acute and convalescent COVID-19 samples took place in the United States, Italy and Spain.

The CDR3 spans 14 residues. Germline values: CDR1 SSHAT, CDR2 FNYEAQ (reference sequence). As for this clone: Germline is not matched at one junction end, which may reflect a read error.

This table comes from immunoSEQ multiplex PCR, and its TCRdb copy is limited to in-frame clones, with some not included. This sample carries 270,000 or so clones, around 88% of them seen once, and the ten largest clones take roughly 1.2%. Living in about two dozen US areas, the participants were between roughly 18 and 90 years of age. This chain joins TRBV7-7 and TRBJ2-3, with 7 bases that match TRBD1. The source of this sequence is a woman between 35 and 50 years old with acute COVID-19. What was sequenced was PBMCs or T cells enriched from blood (not recorded which). The CDR3 nucleotides read TGTGCTAGCAGCAGGGGACAGACCACAGATACGCAGTATTTT. Translating it yields CASSRGQTTDTQYF.